This TCR beta chain was observed in a study of CD8+ T cells in alopecia areata. This CDR3 is built from 15 residues. Looked up from germline, CDR1 is MNHEY and CDR2 is SVGAGI. V gave up 5 bases and J gave up 4 bases; unmatched junction bases: 11. Study findings and constraints: The treated group had a single nonresponder, limiting CD8+ expansion-response conclusions. Higher clonality and more expanded CD8+ clones appeared in lesional than normal scalp. Although TCR sharing was seen in mice, sharing across patients was less clear, possibly for HLA-related reasons.

After isolation, RNA underwent reverse transcription to generate cDNA as the sequencing template. The protocol was immunoSEQ multiplex PCR, while the TCRdb copy is restricted to in-frame clones and leaves out a portion. The sample contains around 13,000 clones, about two thirds of which appear only once. Treatment of the sample: oral pan-JAK inhibitor, 5-10 mg twice daily. Peripheral blood and lesional scalp punch biopsies were taken from alopecia areata patients. Comments on this clone: Its antigen remains unidentified.

The receptor comes from a human donor with alopecia areata. The V call is TRBV6-5, the J call TRBJ2-7; 7 bases agree with TRBD1. The input for sequencing was skin, taken at week 4, from a patient treated with tofacitinib. CDR3 sequence reads: CASSNRGPPTYEQYF. The CDR3 bases are TGTGCCAGCAGTAACAGGGGCCCTCCGACTTACGAGCAGTACTTC.